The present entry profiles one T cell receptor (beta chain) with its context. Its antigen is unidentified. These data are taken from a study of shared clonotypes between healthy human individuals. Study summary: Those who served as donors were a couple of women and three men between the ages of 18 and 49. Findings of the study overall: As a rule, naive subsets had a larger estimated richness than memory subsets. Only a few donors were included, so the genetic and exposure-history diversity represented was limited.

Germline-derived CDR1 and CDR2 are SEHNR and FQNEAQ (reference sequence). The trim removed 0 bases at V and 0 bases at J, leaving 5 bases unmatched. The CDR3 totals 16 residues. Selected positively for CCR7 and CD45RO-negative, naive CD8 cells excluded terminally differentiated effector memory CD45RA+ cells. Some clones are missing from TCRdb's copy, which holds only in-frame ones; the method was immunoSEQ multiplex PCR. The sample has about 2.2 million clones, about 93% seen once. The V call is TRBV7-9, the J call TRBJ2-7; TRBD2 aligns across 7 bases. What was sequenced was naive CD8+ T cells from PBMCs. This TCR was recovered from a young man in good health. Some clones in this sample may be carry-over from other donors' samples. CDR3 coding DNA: TGTGCCAGCAGCTTAGCGTCGGGGGGTCCCTCCTACGAGCAGTACTTC. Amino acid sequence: CASSLASGGPSYEQYF.